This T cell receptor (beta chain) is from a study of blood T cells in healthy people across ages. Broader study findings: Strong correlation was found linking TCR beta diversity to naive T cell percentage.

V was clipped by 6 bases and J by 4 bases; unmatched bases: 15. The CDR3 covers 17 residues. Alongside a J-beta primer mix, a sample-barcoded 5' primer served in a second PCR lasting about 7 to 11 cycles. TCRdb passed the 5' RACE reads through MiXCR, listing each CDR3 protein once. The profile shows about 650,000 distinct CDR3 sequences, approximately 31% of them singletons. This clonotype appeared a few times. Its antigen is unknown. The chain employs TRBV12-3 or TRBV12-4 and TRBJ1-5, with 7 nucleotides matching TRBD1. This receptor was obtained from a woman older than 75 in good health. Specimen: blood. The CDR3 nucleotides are TGTGCCAGCAGCTTCAGGAATACAGGGGTTGGGAATCAGCCCCAGCATTTT. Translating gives CASSFRNTGVGNQPQHF.